Listed below are T cell receptor beta chains from one sample, sequenced in a study of identical twins. One entry per CDR3 protein results from TCRdb running MiXCR on the 5' RACE reads. The top ten hold about 1.8% of the sample, which has approximately 670,000 distinct CDR3 sequences, 6% to 6.5% seen once. Sequenced: naive T cells sorted from blood. The receptors derive from a man younger than 30 in good health. Both conserved end residues are part of each CDR3. The D gene is left open where the match is weak. Some rows have no size entry. The others give once, few or many, or a class for an expanded clone.

j_call | v_call | clone_size | d_call | cdr3_nt | cdr3_aa
TRBJ2-7 | TRBV12-3/TRBV12-4 | many | TRBD2 | TGTGCCAGCAAGATTGGTGGTACAGGGACTAGTCCGCCCTATGATCAGTACTTC | CASKIGGTGTSPPYDQYF
TRBJ2-5 | TRBV6-1 | many | TRBD2 | TGTGCCAGCAGACAAACACTAGCGGGGTCGTACCAAGAGACCCAGTACTTC | CASRQTLAGSYQETQYF
TRBJ1-5 | TRBV6-1 | many | NA | TGTGCCAGCAGTACGGGGGAGCCAGGGAGTCAGCCCCAGCATTTT | CASSTGEPGSQPQHF
TRBJ2-3 | TRBV4-2 | many | NA | TGTGCCAGCAGCCAAACTTCTAGCGACCGAATAGATACGCAGTATTTT | CASSQTSSDRIDTQYF
TRBJ2-1 | TRBV7-6 | NA | TRBD2 | TGTGCCAGCAGCTTAATGGCGGGAGGCCACGATGAGCAGTTCTTC | CASSLMAGGHDEQFF
TRBJ2-3 | TRBV6-1 | many | NA | TGTGCCAGCAGTCCAGTATCACTAGACCGTACGCAGTATTTT | CASSPVSLDRTQYF
TRBJ2-1 | TRBV3-1 | many | NA | TGTGCCAGCAGCCAAGCCTCGTCTGGACTACCTTACAATGAGCAGTTCTTC | CASSQASSGLPYNEQFF
TRBJ1-1 | TRBV12-3/TRBV12-4 | NA | NA | TGTGCCAGCACCTCCTTACAGAGACTCACTGAAGCTTTCTTT | CASTSLQRLTEAFF
TRBJ1-4 | TRBV11-2 | few | TRBD1 | TGTGCCAGCAGCGGCACCGGGACAGGTCGGCAACTAAATGAAAAACTGTTTTTT | CASSGTGTGRQLNEKLFF
TRBJ1-5 | TRBV16 | NA | TRBD1 | TGTGCCAGCAGCCAACTTGGGACAGGCGGGGGGGACAATCAGCCCCAGCATTTT | CASSQLGTGGGDNQPQHF
TRBJ2-7 | TRBV5-5 | NA | TRBD2 | TGTGCCAGCAGCTTGCCGCCTCCCGGACTAGCGGGATACGAGCAGTACTTC | CASSLPPPGLAGYEQYF
TRBJ2-7 | TRBV12-3/TRBV12-4 | many | TRBD2 | TGTGCCAGCCGCCAGGGACTAGGAGGTCCCTACGAGCAGTACTTC | CASRQGLGGPYEQYF
TRBJ2-2 | TRBV2 | many | TRBD1 | TGTGCCAGCAGCGAGACAGGGGGCATCACCGGGGAGCTGTTTTTT | CASSETGGITGELFF
TRBJ2-1 | TRBV5-8 | many | TRBD2 | TGTGCCAGCAGCAGGGGACTAGCGGGGTCGGACGAGCAGTTCTTC | CASSRGLAGSDEQFF
TRBJ2-1 | TRBV5-1 | few | TRBD2 | TGCGCCAGCAGCCCAGGGACTAGCCCTAGCAATGAGCAGTTCTTC | CASSPGTSPSNEQFF
TRBJ2-7 | TRBV27 | few | NA | TGTGCCAGCAGTCCCAGTCGTCAGCAGGGGCTACAGTACTTC | CASSPSRQQGLQYF
TRBJ2-7 | TRBV28 | many | NA | TGTGCCGCCGGAGGATCCAACTACGAGCAGTACTTC | CAAGGSNYEQYF
TRBJ1-5 | TRBV6-1 | few | NA | TGTGCCAGCAGTGGGACGGCGGGTAAAGGTCAGCCCCAGCATTTT | CASSGTAGKGQPQHF
TRBJ2-1 | TRBV5-1 | many | NA | TGCGCCAGCCGCTCCGCAGGGGATGAGCAGTTCTTC | CASRSAGDEQFF
TRBJ2-3 | TRBV6-1 | many | TRBD2 | TGTGCCAGCATCGGACTAGCGGGAGAGGATACGCAGTATTTT | CASIGLAGEDTQYF
TRBJ2-1 | TRBV5-1 | NA | NA | TGCGCCAGCAGCTCGACGGGACCCGGTAATGAGCAGTTCTTC | CASSSTGPGNEQFF
TRBJ2-3 | TRBV7-6 | few | TRBD2 | TGTGCCAGCAGCCCCGGGACTAGCGGGAGTCTGGCAGATACGCAGTATTTT | CASSPGTSGSLADTQYF
TRBJ2-3 | TRBV5-1 | few | TRBD2 | TGCGCCAGCAGTTCCGGACTAGCGGGAGAGAATACGCAGTATTTT | CASSSGLAGENTQYF
TRBJ2-2 | TRBV25-1 | many | NA | TGTGCCAGCAGTGAATTGGCTGGGGGTCCCGGGGAGCTGTTTTTT | CASSELAGGPGELFF
TRBJ2-3 | TRBV25-1 | few | NA | TGTGCCAGCAGTGAATCATGGGGCGAATTTACAGATACGCAGTATTTT | CASSESWGEFTDTQYF
TRBJ2-6 | TRBV27 | NA | NA | TGTGCCAGCAGTCCGATGGAATTACTGAACTCTGGGGCCAACGTCCTGACTTTC | CASSPMELLNSGANVLTF
TRBJ2-5 | TRBV5-1 | few | NA | TGCGCCAGCAGCTTAACAGACTCAGCAACAGAGACCCAGTACTTC | CASSLTDSATETQYF
TRBJ1-1 | TRBV11-2 | NA | TRBD1 | TGTGCCAGCAGCGCACAGGGGGTTCTTGAAGCTTTCTTT | CASSAQGVLEAFF
TRBJ2-5 | TRBV4-3 | many | NA | TGCGCCAGCAGCCAAGACGAGGAAGAGACCCAGTACTTC | CASSQDEEETQYF
TRBJ2-1 | TRBV29-1 | many | TRBD1 | TGCAGCGTCACGGACAGGGGGGAGTACAATGAGCAGTTCTTC | CSVTDRGEYNEQFF
TRBJ1-1 | TRBV29-1 | many | NA | TGCAGCGTCCTACGGCGGGCGAACACTGAAGCTTTCTTT | CSVLRRANTEAFF
TRBJ2-1 | TRBV3-1 | many | NA | TGTGCCAGCAGCCAAGATCCGCGCAGTGAGCAGTTCTTC | CASSQDPRSEQFF
TRBJ2-1 | TRBV24-1 | many | NA | TGTGCCACCAGTCCTATCGCGGAAAGCTCCTACAATGAGCAGTTCTTC | CATSPIAESSYNEQFF
TRBJ2-2 | TRBV12-3/TRBV12-4 | few | NA | TGTGCCAGCAGCAACGAGGGAGCAGGCAACACCGGGGAGCTGTTTTTT | CASSNEGAGNTGELFF
TRBJ2-5 | TRBV27 | many | TRBD1 | TGTGCCAGCAGCTTGTCCCCGGGACAGCAAGAGACCCAGTACTTC | CASSLSPGQQETQYF
TRBJ1-1 | TRBV24-1 | many | NA | TGTGCCACCAGTGATCAGCGGGGGGGTGAGACTGAAGCTTTCTTT | CATSDQRGGETEAFF
TRBJ2-7 | TRBV4-3 | many | NA | TGCGCCAGCAGCCAAGGGGTTGGTAGCCCACACTACGAGCAGTACTTC | CASSQGVGSPHYEQYF
TRBJ2-1 | TRBV10-3 | few | TRBD2 | TGTGCCTCCTACCCCGGGACTAGCGGGAGGGGGAATGAGCAGTTCTTC | CASYPGTSGRGNEQFF
TRBJ1-1 | TRBV12-3/TRBV12-4 | few | TRBD1 | TGTGCCAGCAGTTCCCTCGACAGGGGGGGCACTGAAGCTTTCTTT | CASSSLDRGGTEAFF
TRBJ2-2 | TRBV7-2 | many | NA | TGTGCCAGCACCGGGTTACGGTTTACCGGGGAGCTGTTTTTT | CASTGLRFTGELFF
TRBJ2-3 | TRBV27 | many | NA | TGTGCCAGCGGCCTTCAGATCACAGATACGCAGTATTTT | CASGLQITDTQYF
TRBJ1-5 | TRBV7-9 | few | NA | TGTGCCAGCAGCCCAGCGGGCTCTCAGCCCCAGCATTTT | CASSPAGSQPQHF
TRBJ1-4 | TRBV20-1 | few | TRBD1 | TGCAGTGCTACAAGGACAGGGAATGAAAAACTGTTTTTT | CSATRTGNEKLFF
TRBJ2-5 | TRBV5-1 | few | TRBD1 | TGCGCCAGCAGCCCGGGGGGACAGGGGGCTTTTGAGACCCAGTACTTC | CASSPGGQGAFETQYF
TRBJ1-1 | TRBV6-5 | few | NA | TGTGCCAGCAGCCCAGGGACGTATGAAGCTTTCTTT | CASSPGTYEAFF
TRBJ1-2 | TRBV15 | few | NA | TGTGCCACCAGCAAAACCTGGAGACAGGCGAACTATGGCTACACCTTC | CATSKTWRQANYGYTF
TRBJ2-3 | TRBV27 | many | NA | TGTGCCAGCAGTTTACGCCAGATCACAGATACGCAGTATTTT | CASSLRQITDTQYF
TRBJ1-2 | TRBV12-3/TRBV12-4 | few | NA | TGTGCCAGCAGACCGACAGGAACTAACTATGGCTACACCTTC | CASRPTGTNYGYTF
TRBJ2-5 | TRBV6-1 | NA | TRBD2 | TGTGCCAGCAGTACAGCGGGAGGGTACCAAGAGACCCAGTACTTC | CASSTAGGYQETQYF
TRBJ2-4 | TRBV30 | few | NA | TGTGCCTGGAGAGCGGCCAAAAACATTCAGTACTTC | CAWRAAKNIQYF
TRBJ1-1 | TRBV10-3 | few | TRBD1 | TGTGCCATCAGTGAAGGGGGAACAGGGGGGAGGACTGAAGCTTTCTTT | CAISEGGTGGRTEAFF
TRBJ2-3 | TRBV6-1 | NA | TRBD2 | TGTGCCAGCAGGGGGACTAGCGGGGCTAGCACAGATACGCAGTATTTT | CASRGTSGASTDTQYF
TRBJ1-1 | TRBV5-1 | many | NA | TGCGCCAGCAGCCTAGACTTACTGAACACTGAAGCTTTCTTT | CASSLDLLNTEAFF
TRBJ1-1 | TRBV10-3 | many | NA | TGTGCCATCATGGATACAGGGTTGAACACTGAAGCTTTCTTT | CAIMDTGLNTEAFF